The rows below give T cell receptor beta chains drawn from one sample of a study of beta chain features in type 1 diabetes. This table comes from immunoSEQ multiplex PCR, and its TCRdb copy is limited to in-frame clones, with some not included. The data hold over 700,000 clones, with 17% observed a single time. Sequencing was done on a sample of naive CD4+ T cells from blood. These receptor sequences come from a woman under 30 in good health. Each CDR3 is given with its conserved first and last residue. A D gene is named only where the DNA matches it firmly. Clone size is stated in some rows and not others, as once, few, many or a class when expanded.

V gene	J gene	clone size	D gene	CDR3 DNA	CDR3 protein
TRBV7-2	TRBJ2-4	-	TRBD1	TGTGCCAGCAGCTTAAACAGGGGCTCGGCCAAAAACATTCAGTACTTC	CASSLNRGSAKNIQYF
TRBV5-1	TRBJ2-4	-	TRBD1	TGCGCCAGCAGCTTCGGACAGGGTAGAGTTCAGTACTTC	CASSFGQGRVQYF
TRBV6-5	TRBJ2-2	-	-	TGTGCCAGCAGTTACTTTTCCGGGGAGCTGTTTTTT	CASSYFSGELFF
TRBV2	TRBJ2-3	few	TRBD2	TGTGCCAGCAGTGAAGGCACCCCACTAGCGGGAGGCTCCGATACGCAGTATTTT	CASSEGTPLAGGSDTQYF
TRBV7-9	TRBJ1-6	few	TRBD1	TGTGCCAGCAGCTCGGACAGGGCAGAGTCACCCCTCCACTTT	CASSSDRAESPLHF
TRBV9	TRBJ2-3	-	TRBD2	TGTGCCAGCAGCCACCCGGGACTAGCCGCAGATACGCAGTATTTT	CASSHPGLAADTQYF
TRBV19	TRBJ1-2	-	-	TGTGCCAGTAGGCGCCACTATGGCTACACCTTC	CASRRHYGYTF
TRBV11-2	TRBJ2-5	-	-	TGTGCCAGCAGCTATGGATCCGGGGGCCGGCTCGCGACCGACTTC	CASSYGSGGRLATDF
TRBV2	TRBJ2-1	-	-	TGTGCCAGCGTACCAATCAGCCTTAACAATGAGCAGTTCTTC	CASVPISLNNEQFF
TRBV28	TRBJ1-2	-	-	TGTGCCAGCGGGGCGAGGGGCTACACCTTC	CASGARGYTF